This T cell receptor beta chain was identified in a study of blood T cell repertoires in COVID-19. Germline-derived CDR1 and CDR2 are SGHTA and FQGTGA. Germline trimming cut 1 base from V and 2 bases from J; bases unmatched to any gene: 10. This CDR3 region has 17 residues. This clone has more than one count but fewer than ten. Sequenced by immunoSEQ multiplex PCR; TCRdb stores in-frame clones only, minus some. Of 140,000 to 150,000 clones listed, 75% to 90% are singletons. This clonotype was obtained from a man in his forties or fifties who had recovered from COVID-19. The sample taken for sequencing was PBMCs or T cells enriched from blood (not recorded which). The chain carries TRBV7-3 and TRBJ1-2; 7 bases line up with TRBD1. The chain's CDR3 is CASSLRDSEYSNYGYTF. The CDR3 coding sequence is TGTGCCAGCAGCTTAAGGGACAGCGAATACTCCAACTATGGCTACACCTTC.